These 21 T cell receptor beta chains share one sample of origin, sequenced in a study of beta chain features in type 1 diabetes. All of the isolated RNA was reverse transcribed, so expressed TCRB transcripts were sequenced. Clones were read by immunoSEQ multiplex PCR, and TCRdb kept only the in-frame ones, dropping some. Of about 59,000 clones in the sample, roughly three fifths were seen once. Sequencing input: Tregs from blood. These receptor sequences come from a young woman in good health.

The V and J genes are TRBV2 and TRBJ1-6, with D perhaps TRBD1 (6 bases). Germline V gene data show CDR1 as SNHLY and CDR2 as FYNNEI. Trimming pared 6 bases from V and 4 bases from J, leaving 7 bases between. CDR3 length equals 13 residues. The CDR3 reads CASRTGYNSPLHF. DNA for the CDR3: TGTGCCAGCAGGACAGGATATAATTCACCCCTCCACTTT. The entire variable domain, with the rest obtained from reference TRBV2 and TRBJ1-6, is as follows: EPEVTQTPSHQVTQMGQEVILRCVPISNHLYFYWYRQILGQKVEFLVSFYNNEISEKSEIFDDQFSVERPDGSNFTLKIRSTKLEDSAMYFCASRTGYNSPLHFGNGTRLTVT.

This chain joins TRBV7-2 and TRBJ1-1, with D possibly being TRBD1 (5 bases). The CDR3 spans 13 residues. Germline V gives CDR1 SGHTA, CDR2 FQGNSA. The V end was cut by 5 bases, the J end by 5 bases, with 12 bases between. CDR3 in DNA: TGTGCCAGCAGCCCGCGGGGGGTAACTGAAGCTTTCTTT. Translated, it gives CASSPRGVTEAFF.

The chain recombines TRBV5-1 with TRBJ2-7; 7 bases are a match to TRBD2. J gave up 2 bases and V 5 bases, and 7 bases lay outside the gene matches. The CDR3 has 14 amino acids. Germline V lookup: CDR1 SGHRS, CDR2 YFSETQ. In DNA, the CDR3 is TGCGCCAGCAGGAGGGCGGGGGAGACCTACGAGCAGTACTTC. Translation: CASRRAGETYEQYF.

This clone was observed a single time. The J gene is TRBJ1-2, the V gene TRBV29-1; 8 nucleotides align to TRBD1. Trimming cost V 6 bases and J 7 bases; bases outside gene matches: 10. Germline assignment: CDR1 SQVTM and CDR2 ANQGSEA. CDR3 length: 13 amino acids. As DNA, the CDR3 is TGCAGCGTAGAGACAGGGGATCAAGCTGGCTACACCTTC. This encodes CSVETGDQAGYTF.

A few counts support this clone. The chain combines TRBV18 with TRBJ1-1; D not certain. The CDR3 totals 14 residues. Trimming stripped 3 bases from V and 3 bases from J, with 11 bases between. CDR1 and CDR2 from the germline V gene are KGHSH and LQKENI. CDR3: CASSPLERDTEAFF. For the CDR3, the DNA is TGTGCCAGCTCACCTCTAGAGAGGGACACTGAAGCTTTCTTT.

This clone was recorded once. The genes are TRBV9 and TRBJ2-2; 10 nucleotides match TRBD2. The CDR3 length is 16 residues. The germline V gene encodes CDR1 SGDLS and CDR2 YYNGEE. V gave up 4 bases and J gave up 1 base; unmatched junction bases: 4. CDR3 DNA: TGTGCCAGCAGCCGTGGACTAGCGGTGAACACCGGGGAGCTGTTTTTT. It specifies CASSRGLAVNTGELFF.

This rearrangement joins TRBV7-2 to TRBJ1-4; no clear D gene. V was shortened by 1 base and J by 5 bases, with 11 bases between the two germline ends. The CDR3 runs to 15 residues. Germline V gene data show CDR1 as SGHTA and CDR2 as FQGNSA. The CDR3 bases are TGTGCCAGCAGCTTAGGAGGGCTCGAGAATGAAAAACTGTTTTTT. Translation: CASSLGGLENEKLFF.

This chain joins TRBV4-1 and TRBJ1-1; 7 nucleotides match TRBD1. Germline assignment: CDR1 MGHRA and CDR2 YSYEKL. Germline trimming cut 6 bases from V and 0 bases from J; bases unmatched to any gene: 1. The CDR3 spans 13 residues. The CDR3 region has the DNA TGCGCCAGCAGGGGACAGCTGAACACTGAAGCTTTCTTT. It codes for CASRGQLNTEAFF.

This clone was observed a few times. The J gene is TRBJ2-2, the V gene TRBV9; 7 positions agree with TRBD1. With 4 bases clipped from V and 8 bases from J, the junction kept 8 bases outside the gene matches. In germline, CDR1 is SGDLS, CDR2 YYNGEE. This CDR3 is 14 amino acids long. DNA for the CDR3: TGTGCCAGCAGCACAAGGGGGCAGGCTGGGGAGCTGTTTTTT. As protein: CASSTRGQAGELFF.

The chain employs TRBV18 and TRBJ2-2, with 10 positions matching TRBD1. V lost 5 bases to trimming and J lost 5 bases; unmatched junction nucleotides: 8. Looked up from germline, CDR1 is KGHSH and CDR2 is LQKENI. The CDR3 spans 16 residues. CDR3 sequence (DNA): TGTGCCAGCTCATCCGTTCGACAGGGGGCGACCGGGGAGCTGTTTTTT. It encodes CASSSVRQGATGELFF.

CDR3 bases: TGTGCCAGCAGTCCCTCCCAGGGGGCCCTGAACACCGGGGAGCTGTTTTTT. Translation gives CASSPSQGALNTGELFF. J is TRBJ2-2 and V is TRBV2; 8 nucleotides match TRBD1. V gave up 5 bases and J gave up 1 base; unmatched junction bases: 9. Germline loops: CDR1 SNHLY, CDR2 FYNNEI. The CDR3 runs 17 residues.

The CDR3 loop reads CASSRGTGGDSGNTIYF. CDR3 bases: TGCGCCAGCAGCAGGGGGACAGGGGGCGACTCTGGAAACACCATATATTTT. The chain carries TRBV5-1 and TRBJ1-3; the match to TRBD1 covers 12 bases. The length of the CDR3 is 17 residues. After removal of 4 bases from V and 0 bases from J, the junction contained 5 bases not matched to a gene. The germline CDR1 and CDR2 sequences are SGHRS and YFSETQ. Full variable domain (remainder filled in from reference TRBV5-1 and TRBJ1-3): KAGVTQTPRYLIKTRGQQVTLSCSPISGHRSVSWYQQTPGQGLQFLFEYFSETQRNKGNFPGRFSGRQFSNSRSEMNVSTLELGDSALYLCASSRGTGGDSGNTIYFGEGSWLTVV.

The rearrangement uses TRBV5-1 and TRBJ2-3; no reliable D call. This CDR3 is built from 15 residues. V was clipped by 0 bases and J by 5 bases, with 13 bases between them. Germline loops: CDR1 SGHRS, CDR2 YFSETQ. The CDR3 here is CASSLAVQKLDTQYF. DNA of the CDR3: TGCGCCAGCAGCTTGGCCGTACAGAAATTAGATACGCAGTATTTT.

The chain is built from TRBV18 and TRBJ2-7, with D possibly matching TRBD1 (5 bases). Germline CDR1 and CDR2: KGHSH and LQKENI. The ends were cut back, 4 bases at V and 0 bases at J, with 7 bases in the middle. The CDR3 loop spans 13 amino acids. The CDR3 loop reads CASSLRDSYEQYF. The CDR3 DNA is TGTGCCAGCTCACTCAGGGACTCCTACGAGCAGTACTTC. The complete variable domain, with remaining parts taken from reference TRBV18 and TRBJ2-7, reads NAGVMQNPRHLVRRRGQEARLRCSPMKGHSHVYWYRQLPEEGLKFMVYLQKENIIDESGMPKERFSAEFPKEGPSILRIQQVVRGDSAAYFCASSLRDSYEQYFGPGTRLTVT.

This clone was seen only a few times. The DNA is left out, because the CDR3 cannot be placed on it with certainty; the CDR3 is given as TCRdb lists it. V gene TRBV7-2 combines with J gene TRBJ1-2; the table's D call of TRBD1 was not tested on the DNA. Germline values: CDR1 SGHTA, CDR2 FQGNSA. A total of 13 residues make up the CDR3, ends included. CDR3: CASSFGTGSDRTF.

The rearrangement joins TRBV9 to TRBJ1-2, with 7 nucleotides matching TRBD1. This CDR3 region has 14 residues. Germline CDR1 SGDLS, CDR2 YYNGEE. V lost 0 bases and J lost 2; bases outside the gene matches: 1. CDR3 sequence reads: CASSVGRGNYGYTF. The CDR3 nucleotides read TGTGCCAGCAGCGTAGGCAGGGGGAACTATGGCTACACCTTC.

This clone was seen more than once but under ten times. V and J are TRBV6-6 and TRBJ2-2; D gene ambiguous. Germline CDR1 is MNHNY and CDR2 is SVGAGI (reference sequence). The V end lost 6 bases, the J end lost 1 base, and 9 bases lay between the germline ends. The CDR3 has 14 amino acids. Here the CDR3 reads CASRSRQNTGELFF. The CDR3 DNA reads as TGTGCCAGCAGGTCCCGACAGAACACCGGGGAGCTGTTTTTT.

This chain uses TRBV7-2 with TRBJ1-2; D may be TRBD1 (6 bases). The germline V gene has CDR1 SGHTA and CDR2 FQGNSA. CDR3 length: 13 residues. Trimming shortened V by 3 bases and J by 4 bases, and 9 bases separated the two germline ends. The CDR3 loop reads CASSLAGVYGYTF. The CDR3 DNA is TGTGCCAGCAGCTTGGCAGGGGTCTATGGCTACACCTTC.

The CDR3 is CASSPGNGNQPQHF. The CDR3 bases are TGTGCCAGCAGCCCAGGGAACGGCAATCAGCCCCAGCATTTT. The V and J genes are TRBV27 and TRBJ1-5, with D perhaps matching TRBD1 (5 bases). The CDR3 sequence is 14 residues long. V shed 6 bases and J shed 2 bases, with 11 bases lying between them. CDR1 is MNHEY, CDR2 SMNVEV, per germline (reference sequence).

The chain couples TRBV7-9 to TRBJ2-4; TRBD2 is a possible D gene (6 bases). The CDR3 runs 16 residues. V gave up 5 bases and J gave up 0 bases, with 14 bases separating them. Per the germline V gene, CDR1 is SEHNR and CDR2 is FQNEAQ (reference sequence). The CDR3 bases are TGTGCCAGCAGCCGGGGGACCGACCCAGCCAAAAACATTCAGTACTTC. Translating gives CASSRGTDPAKNIQYF.

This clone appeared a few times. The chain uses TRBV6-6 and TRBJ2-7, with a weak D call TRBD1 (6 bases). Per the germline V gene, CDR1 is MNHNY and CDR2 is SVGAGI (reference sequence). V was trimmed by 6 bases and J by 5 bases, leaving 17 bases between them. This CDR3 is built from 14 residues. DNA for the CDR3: TGTGCCAGCAGGATCCAGGGGCGTACCCACGAGCAGTACTTC. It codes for CASRIQGRTHEQYF.